This entry is about one T cell receptor beta chain. Germline values: CDR1 SGHNT, CDR2 YENEEA. The CDR3 consists of 15 residues. Deletions cut 1 base from V and 10 bases from J, with 14 bases between. The memory gate held CD4+ cells that were not CD45RA+CCR7+CD95- naive cells, over 95% pure. Healthy donors' blood was sourced from blood donation centers in Switzerland. Total CD4+ T cells and monocytes came from CD4/CD14 microbead positive selection. Before sorting, cells positive for CD8, CD14, CD16, CD56, CD19 or bright CD25 were removed. Ex vivo total memory CD4+ cells were sequenced at deep level. This table comes from immunoSEQ multiplex PCR, and its TCRdb copy is limited to in-frame clones, with some not included. This sample has fewer than 35,000 clones, with 80% to 90% found just once. The data are from a study of human CD4 T cells and Enterobacteriaceae.

The V gene is TRBV11-3, the J gene TRBJ1-6, with D perhaps TRBD1 (5 bases). The sequencing input was memory CD4+ T cells from blood. The sequence was obtained from a human donor in good health. CDR3 nucleotides: TGTGCCAGCAGCTTAGGTGGTTGGGCAGGGTCACCCCTCCACTTT. This codes for CASSLGGWAGSPLHF. The whole variable domain, remainder taken from reference TRBV11-3 and TRBJ1-6, is EAGVVQSPRYKIIEKKQPVAFWCNPISGHNTLYWYLQNLGQGPELLIRYENEEAVDDSQLPKDRFSAERLKGVDSTLKIQPAELGDSAVYLCASSLGGWAGSPLHFGNGTRLTVT.